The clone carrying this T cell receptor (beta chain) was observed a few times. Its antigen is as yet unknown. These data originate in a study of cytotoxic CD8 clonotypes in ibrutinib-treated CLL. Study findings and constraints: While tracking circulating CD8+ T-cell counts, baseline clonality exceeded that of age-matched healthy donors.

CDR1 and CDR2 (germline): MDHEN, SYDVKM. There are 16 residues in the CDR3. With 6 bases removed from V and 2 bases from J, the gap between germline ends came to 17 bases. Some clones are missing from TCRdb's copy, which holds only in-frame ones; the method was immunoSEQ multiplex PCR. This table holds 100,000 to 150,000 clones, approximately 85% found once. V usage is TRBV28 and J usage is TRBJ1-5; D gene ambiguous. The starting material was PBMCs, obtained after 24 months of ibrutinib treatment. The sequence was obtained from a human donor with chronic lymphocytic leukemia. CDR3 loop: CASRTRRSRGNQPQHF. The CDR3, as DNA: TGTGCCAGCAGGACCAGGAGGAGTCGGGGCAATCAGCCCCAGCATTTT. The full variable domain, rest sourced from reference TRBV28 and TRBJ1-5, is DVKVTQSSRYLVKRTGEKVFLECVQDMDHENMFWYRQDPGLGLRLIYFSYDVKMKEKGDIPEGYSVSREKKERFSLILESASTNQTSMYLCASRTRRSRGNQPQHFGDGTRLSIL.